One and the same sample provided the 15 T cell receptor beta chains below, sequenced in a study of OX40 agonist ivuxolimab in advanced cancers. The protocol was immunoSEQ multiplex PCR, while the TCRdb copy is restricted to in-frame clones and leaves out a portion. Here the sample spans 100,000 or so clones, 95% to 97% being singletons. The sequences come from CD4+ or CD8+ T cells sorted from blood, collected in a trial of the OX40 agonist ivuxolimab. Receptors originate from an adult with an advanced solid tumor such as melanoma, head and neck, liver or kidney cancer.

This clone came up once. The CDR3, as DNA: TGTGCCAGCAGCCGGCCTTCCCTTGGACTAGCGGGAGGGCCCTCAGATACGCAGTATTTT. Translation gives CASSRPSLGLAGGPSDTQYF. V is TRBV7-3 and J is TRBJ2-3; 15 bases are shared with TRBD2. In germline, CDR1 is SGHTA, CDR2 FQGTGA. The CDR3 consists of 20 residues. Unmatched junction bases numbered 16, after V lost 5 bases and J lost 4 bases.

The chain employs TRBV5-8 and TRBJ2-1; TRBD1 matches at 7 bases. The germline V gene encodes CDR1 SGHTS and CDR2 YDEGEE. V trimming: 2 bases; J trimming: 6 bases; junction bases outside the gene matches: 8. The CDR3 length is 15 residues. Here the CDR3 reads CASSFRDRRPNEQFF. Here the CDR3 DNA reads TGTGCCAGCAGCTTCCGGGACAGAAGACCCAATGAGCAGTTCTTC.

The chain employs TRBV27 and TRBJ2-2; the D is unclear. Germline loops: CDR1 MNHEY, CDR2 SMNVEV (reference sequence). CDR3 length equals 15 residues. The ends were cut back, 3 bases at V and 2 bases at J, with 10 bases in the middle. The CDR3 here is CASSFGWGNTGELFF. DNA for the CDR3: TGTGCCAGCAGTTTTGGGTGGGGTAACACCGGGGAGCTGTTTTTT.

This clone was detected only once. This sequence joins TRBV13 and TRBJ2-3; no reliable D call. Germline V CDR1 and CDR2: PRHDT, FYEKMQ (reference sequence). This CDR3 has 14 residues. The ends were cut back, 4 bases at V and 0 bases at J, with 8 bases in the middle. In DNA form, the CDR3 reads TGTGCCAGCAGCTCGCCGGGCAGCACAGATACGCAGTATTTT. Encoded protein: CASSSPGSTDTQYF.

The V call is TRBV5-4, the J call TRBJ1-4; 9 positions match TRBD1. The junction had 10 bases not matched to a gene; V was cut back by 4 bases and J by 3 bases. The germline V gene has CDR1 SGHNT and CDR2 YYREEE (reference sequence). The CDR3 is 17 residues long. The CDR3 region has the DNA TGTGCCAGCAGCCAAGTCCCGGGACAGGGCCCTAATGAAAAACTGTTTTTT. Its protein is CASSQVPGQGPNEKLFF.

This clone was recorded only once. The chain carries TRBV15 and TRBJ2-1, with 7 bases identical to TRBD2. The CDR3 is made up of 16 amino acids. Germline V CDR1 and CDR2: LNHNV, YYDKDF (reference sequence). The V segment lost 1 base and the J segment 5 bases; nucleotides outside the gene matches: 8. The CDR3 bases are TGTGCCACCAGCAGAGGGCGCTTGGCGGGAGACAATGAGCAGTTCTTC. Encoded protein: CATSRGRLAGDNEQFF.

This clone came up once. The CDR3, as DNA: TGTGCCAGTAGTCCAGAAGAGGGTTGGACTGAAGCTTTCTTT. It yields the protein CASSPEEGWTEAFF. J is TRBJ1-1 and V is TRBV19; D not certain. Trimming shortened V by 5 bases and J by 5 bases, and 15 bases separated the two germline ends. This CDR3 contains 14 residues. In germline, CDR1 is LNHDA, CDR2 SQIVND (reference sequence).

J is TRBJ2-7 and V is TRBV6-6; 7 bases match TRBD1. In germline, CDR1 is MNHNY, CDR2 SVGAGI (reference sequence). With 1 base clipped from V and 5 bases from J, the junction kept 5 bases outside the gene matches. This CDR3 is 14 amino acids long. As DNA, the CDR3 is TGTGCCAGCAGTTACTTTAGGGGGCAGGACGAGCAGTACTTC. Translating it yields CASSYFRGQDEQYF.

The J gene is TRBJ1-5, the V gene TRBV19; the D is unclear. Germline-derived CDR1 and CDR2 are LNHDA and SQIVND (reference sequence). This CDR3 region has 15 residues. The ends were cut back, 3 bases at V and 2 bases at J, with 11 bases in the middle. For the CDR3, the DNA is TGTGCCAGTAGTATGGGCACCGGTGGCAATCAGCCCCAGCATTTT. Protein: CASSMGTGGNQPQHF.

CDR3 nucleotide sequence: TGTGCCAGCAGCCTGAGGGCGGATAACACTGAAGCTTTCTTT. The encoded protein is CASSLRADNTEAFF. The gene calls are TRBV16 and TRBJ1-1; D is ambiguous. V lost 4 bases and J lost 2, with 11 bases in between. The CDR3 is made up of 14 amino acids. Germline assignment: CDR1 KGHSY and CDR2 FQNENV.

This clone was seen only once. The J gene is TRBJ1-3, the V gene TRBV2, with 8 positions matching TRBD1. The length of the CDR3 is 16 residues. V gave up 3 bases and J gave up 2 bases; unmatched junction bases: 6. Germline values: CDR1 SNHLY, CDR2 FYNNEI. CDR3: CASSDRQGAPGNTIYF. The CDR3 region has the DNA TGTGCCAGCAGTGATAGGCAGGGGGCTCCTGGAAACACCATATATTTT.

The V and J genes are TRBV28 and TRBJ2-7, with TRBD2 as a possible D gene (5 bases). The CDR3 length is 14 residues. V shed 6 bases and J shed 4 bases, with 16 bases lying between them. The germline gives CDR1 MDHEN, CDR2 SYDVKM. The CDR3 region has the DNA TGTGCCAGCAGCACTCCCAATGGAGGTTACGAGCAGTACTTC. This sequence encodes CASSTPNGGYEQYF.

V and J are TRBV7-2 and TRBJ2-3, with TRBD2 matching 10 bases. CDR1 and CDR2 from the germline V gene are SGHTA and FQGNSA. This CDR3 is built from 18 residues. J gave up 4 bases and V 0 bases, and 10 bases lay outside the gene matches. The CDR3 sequence is CASSLALWTSGPPDTQYF. The DNA for the CDR3 is TGTGCCAGCAGCTTAGCTCTTTGGACTAGCGGACCCCCAGATACGCAGTATTTT.

The chain is built from TRBV11-1 and TRBJ1-1; D is undetermined. Germline V lookup: CDR1 SGHAT, CDR2 FQDESV (reference sequence). The CDR3 has 12 residues. Trimming stripped 2 bases from V and 6 bases from J, with 7 bases between. The DNA of the CDR3 is TGTGCCAGCAGCTTAAACGACGCTGAAGCTTTCTTT. Amino acid sequence: CASSLNDAEAFF.

This rearrangement joins TRBV5-4 to TRBJ2-5, with D unclear. The CDR3 is 12 amino acids. CDR1 and CDR2 (germline): SGHNT, YYREEE (reference sequence). Deletions cut 3 bases from V and 5 bases from J, with 8 bases between. The CDR3 DNA reads TGTGCCAGCAGCTGGATGGGCGAGACCCAGTACTTC. It specifies CASSWMGETQYF.